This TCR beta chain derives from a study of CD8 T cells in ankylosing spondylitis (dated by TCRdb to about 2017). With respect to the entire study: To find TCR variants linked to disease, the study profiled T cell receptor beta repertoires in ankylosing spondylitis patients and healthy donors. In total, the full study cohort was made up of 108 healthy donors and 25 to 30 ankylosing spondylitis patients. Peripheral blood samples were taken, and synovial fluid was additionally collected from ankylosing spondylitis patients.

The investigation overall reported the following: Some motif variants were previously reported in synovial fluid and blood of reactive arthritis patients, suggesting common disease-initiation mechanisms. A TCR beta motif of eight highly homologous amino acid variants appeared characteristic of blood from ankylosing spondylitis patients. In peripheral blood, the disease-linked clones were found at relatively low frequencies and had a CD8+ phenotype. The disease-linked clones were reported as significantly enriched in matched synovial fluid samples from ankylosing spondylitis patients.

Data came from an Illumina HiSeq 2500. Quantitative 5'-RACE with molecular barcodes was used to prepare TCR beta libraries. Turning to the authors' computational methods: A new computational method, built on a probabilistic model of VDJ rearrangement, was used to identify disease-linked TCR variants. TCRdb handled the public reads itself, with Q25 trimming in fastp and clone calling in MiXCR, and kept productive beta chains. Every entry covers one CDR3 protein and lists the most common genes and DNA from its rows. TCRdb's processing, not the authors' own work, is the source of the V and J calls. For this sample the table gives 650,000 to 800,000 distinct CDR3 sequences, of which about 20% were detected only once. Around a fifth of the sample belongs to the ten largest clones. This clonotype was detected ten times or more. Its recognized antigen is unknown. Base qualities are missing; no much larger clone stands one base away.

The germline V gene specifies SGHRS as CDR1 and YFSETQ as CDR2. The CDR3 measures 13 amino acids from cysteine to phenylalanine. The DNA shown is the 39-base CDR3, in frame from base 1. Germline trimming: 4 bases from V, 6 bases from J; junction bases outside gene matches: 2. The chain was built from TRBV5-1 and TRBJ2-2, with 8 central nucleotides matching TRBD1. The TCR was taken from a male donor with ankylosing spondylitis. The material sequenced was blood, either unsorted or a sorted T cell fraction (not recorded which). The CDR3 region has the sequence CASSGQGAGELFF. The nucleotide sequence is TGCGCCAGCAGCGGACAGGGCGCCGGGGAGCTGTTTTTT.